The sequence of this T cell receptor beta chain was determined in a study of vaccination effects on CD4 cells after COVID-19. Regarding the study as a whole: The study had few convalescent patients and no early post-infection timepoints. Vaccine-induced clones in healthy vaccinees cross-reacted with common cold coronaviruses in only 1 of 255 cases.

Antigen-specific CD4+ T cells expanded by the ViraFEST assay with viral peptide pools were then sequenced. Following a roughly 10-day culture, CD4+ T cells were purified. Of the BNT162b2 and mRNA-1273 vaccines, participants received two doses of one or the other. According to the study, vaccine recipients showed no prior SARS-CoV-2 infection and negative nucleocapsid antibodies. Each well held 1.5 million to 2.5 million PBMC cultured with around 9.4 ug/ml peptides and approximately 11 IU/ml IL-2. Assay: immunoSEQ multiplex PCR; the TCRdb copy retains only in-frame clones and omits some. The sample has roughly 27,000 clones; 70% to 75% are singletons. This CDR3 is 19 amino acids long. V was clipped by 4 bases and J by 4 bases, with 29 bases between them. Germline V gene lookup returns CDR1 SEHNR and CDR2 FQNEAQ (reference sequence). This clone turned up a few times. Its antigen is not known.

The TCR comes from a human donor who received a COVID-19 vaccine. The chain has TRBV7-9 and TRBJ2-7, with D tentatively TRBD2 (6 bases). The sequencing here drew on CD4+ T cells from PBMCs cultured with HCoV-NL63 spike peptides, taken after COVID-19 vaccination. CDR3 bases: TGTGCCAGCAGCTCCCCAAGATCCAGAAGCGGGCAGGCGGGGTACGAGCAGTACTTC. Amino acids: CASSSPRSRSGQAGYEQYF.